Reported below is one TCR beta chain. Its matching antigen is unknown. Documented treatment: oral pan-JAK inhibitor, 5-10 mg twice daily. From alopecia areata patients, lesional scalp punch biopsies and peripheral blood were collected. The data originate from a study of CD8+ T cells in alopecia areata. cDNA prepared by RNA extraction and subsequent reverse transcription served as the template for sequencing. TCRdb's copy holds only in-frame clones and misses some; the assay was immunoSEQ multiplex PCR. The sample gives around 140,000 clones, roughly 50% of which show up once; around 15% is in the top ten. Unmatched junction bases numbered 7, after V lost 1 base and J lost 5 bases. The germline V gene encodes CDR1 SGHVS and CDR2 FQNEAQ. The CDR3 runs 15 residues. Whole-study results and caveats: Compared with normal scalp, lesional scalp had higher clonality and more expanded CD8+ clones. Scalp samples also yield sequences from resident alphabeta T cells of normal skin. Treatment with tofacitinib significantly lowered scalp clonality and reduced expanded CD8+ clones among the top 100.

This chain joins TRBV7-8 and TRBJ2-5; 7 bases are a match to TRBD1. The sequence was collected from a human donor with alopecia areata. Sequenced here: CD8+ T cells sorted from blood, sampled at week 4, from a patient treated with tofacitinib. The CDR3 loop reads CASSLVQGVGETQYF. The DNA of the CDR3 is TGTGCCAGCAGCTTAGTTCAGGGGGTTGGGGAGACCCAGTACTTC.